These 3 T cell receptor beta chains originate from one sample sequenced in a study of regulatory T cells in long-lasting Graves disease. Libraries of TCR beta came from iRepertoire HTBI primers plus Arm-PCR of CDR3 regions. One entry per CDR3 protein results from TCRdb running MiXCR on the multiplex PCR reads. This table holds approximately 230,000 distinct CDR3 sequences, approximately 16% found once. Time point: newly diagnosed GD, antithyroid drugs for less than 3 months. With RNA extracted from PBMCs as input, the TCR library was made. Sample: peripheral blood mononuclear cells (PBMCs), taken at new diagnosis, from a patient treated with antithyroid drugs. These receptors were taken from a female donor with Graves disease.

This clonotype was detected ten times or more. This chain joins TRBV11-3 and TRBJ1-3, with D hard to call. This CDR3 is built from 12 residues. Trimming left V 5 bases short and J 4 bases short, with 6 bases between. The germline V gene encodes CDR1 SGHNT and CDR2 YENEEA. The CDR3 region is CASSRLGNTIYF. Written as DNA, the CDR3 is TGTGCCAGCAGCCGTCTAGGAAACACCATATATTTT. Full variable domain (rest looked up from reference TRBV11-3 and TRBJ1-3): EAGVVQSPRYKIIEKKQPVAFWCNPISGHNTLYWYLQNLGQGPELLIRYENEEAVDDSQLPKDRFSAERLKGVDSTLKIQPAELGDSAVYLCASSRLGNTIYFGEGSWLTVV.

This clonotype occurred many times. The chain carries TRBV7-9 and TRBJ1-3; 7 positions match TRBD1. Unmatched junction bases numbered 6, after V lost 5 bases and J lost 5 bases. The CDR3 extends over 14 amino acids. CDR1 is SEHNR, CDR2 FQNEAQ, per germline (reference sequence). CDR3 sequence reads: CASSPNRGRNTIYF. The DNA for the CDR3 is TGTGCCAGCAGCCCAAATAGGGGGCGAAACACCATATATTTT.

The table lists this clonotype with many counts. V and J are TRBV20-1 and TRBJ1-1; D unclear. Trimming shortened V by 4 bases and J by 0 bases, and 12 bases separated the two germline ends. The CDR3 consists of 14 residues. Looked up from germline, CDR1 is DFQATT and CDR2 is SNEGSKA (reference sequence). The CDR3 protein is CSATKQPMNTEAFF. CDR3 DNA sequence: TGCAGTGCTACAAAACAGCCGATGAACACTGAAGCTTTCTTT.